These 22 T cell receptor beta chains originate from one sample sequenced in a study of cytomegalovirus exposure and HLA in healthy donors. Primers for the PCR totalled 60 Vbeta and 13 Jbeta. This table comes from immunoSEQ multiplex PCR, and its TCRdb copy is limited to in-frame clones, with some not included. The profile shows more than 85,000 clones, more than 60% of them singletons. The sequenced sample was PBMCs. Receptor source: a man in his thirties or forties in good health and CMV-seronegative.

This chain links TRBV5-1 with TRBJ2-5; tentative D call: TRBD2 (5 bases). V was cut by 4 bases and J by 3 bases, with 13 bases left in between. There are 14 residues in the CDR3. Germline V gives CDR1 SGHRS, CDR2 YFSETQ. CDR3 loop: CASSTGLAKETQYF. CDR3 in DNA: TGCGCCAGCAGCACCGGACTGGCGAAAGAGACCCAGTACTTC.

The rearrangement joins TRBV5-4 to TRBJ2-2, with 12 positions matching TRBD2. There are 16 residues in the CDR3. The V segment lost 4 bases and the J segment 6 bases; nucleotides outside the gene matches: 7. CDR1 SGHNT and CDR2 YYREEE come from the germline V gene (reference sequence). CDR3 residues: CASSQTSGRGAGELFF. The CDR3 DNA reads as TGTGCCAGCAGCCAGACTAGCGGGAGAGGGGCCGGGGAGCTGTTTTTT.

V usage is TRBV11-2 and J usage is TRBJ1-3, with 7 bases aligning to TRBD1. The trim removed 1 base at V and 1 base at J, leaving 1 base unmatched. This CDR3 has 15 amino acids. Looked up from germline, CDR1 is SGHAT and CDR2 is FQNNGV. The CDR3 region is CASSLGRGSGNTIYF. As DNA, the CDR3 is TGTGCCAGCAGCTTAGGCAGGGGGTCTGGAAACACCATATATTTT.

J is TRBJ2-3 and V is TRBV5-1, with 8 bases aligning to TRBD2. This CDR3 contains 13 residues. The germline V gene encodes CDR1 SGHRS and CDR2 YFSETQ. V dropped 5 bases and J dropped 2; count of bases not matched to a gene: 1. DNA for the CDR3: TGCGCCAGCAGTAGCGGGGTCACAGATACGCAGTATTTT. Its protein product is CASSSGVTDTQYF.

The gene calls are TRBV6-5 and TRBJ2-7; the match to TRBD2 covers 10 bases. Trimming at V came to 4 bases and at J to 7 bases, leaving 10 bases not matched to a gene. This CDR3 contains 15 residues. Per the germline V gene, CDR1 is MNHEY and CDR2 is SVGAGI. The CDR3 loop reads CASSSIAGGAREQYF. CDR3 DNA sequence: TGTGCCAGCAGTTCCATAGCGGGAGGAGCAAGGGAGCAGTACTTC.

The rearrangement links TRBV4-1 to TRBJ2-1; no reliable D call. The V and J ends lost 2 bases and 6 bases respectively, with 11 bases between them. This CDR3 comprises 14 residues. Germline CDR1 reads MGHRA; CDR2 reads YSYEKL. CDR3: CASSQRSIRNEQFF. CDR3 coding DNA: TGCGCCAGCAGCCAACGGTCCATCCGCAATGAGCAGTTCTTC.

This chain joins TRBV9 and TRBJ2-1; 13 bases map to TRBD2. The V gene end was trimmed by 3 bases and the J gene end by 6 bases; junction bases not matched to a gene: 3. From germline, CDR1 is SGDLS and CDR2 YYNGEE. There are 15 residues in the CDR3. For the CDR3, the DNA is TGTGCCAGCAGCGCACTAGCGGGAGGGTTCAATGAGCAGTTCTTC. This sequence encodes CASSALAGGFNEQFF.

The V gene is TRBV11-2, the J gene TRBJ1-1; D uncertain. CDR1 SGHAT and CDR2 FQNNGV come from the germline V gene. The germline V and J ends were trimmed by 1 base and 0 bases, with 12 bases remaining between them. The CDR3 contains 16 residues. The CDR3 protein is CASSLGASLMNTEAFF. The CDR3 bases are TGTGCCAGCAGCTTAGGAGCAAGTCTAATGAACACTGAAGCTTTCTTT.

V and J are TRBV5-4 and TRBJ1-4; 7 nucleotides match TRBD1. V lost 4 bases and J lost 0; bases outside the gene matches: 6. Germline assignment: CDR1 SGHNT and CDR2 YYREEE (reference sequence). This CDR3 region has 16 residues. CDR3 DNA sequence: TGTGCCAGCAGCGCCACAGGGGACGCAACTAATGAAAAACTGTTTTTT. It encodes CASSATGDATNEKLFF.

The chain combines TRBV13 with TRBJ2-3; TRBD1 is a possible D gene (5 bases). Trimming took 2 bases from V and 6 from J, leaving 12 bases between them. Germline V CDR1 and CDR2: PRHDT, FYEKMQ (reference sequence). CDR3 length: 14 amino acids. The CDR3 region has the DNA TGTGCCAGCAGCTTAACCTCCTCAGGGGATACGCAGTATTTT. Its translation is CASSLTSSGDTQYF.

DNA for the CDR3: TGTGCCAGCAGTGACACCACAGGGGTGAGTGAAGCTTTCTTT. It encodes CASSDTTGVSEAFF. The V gene is TRBV6-1, the J gene TRBJ1-1; 7 bases are a match to TRBD1. The CDR3 extends over 14 amino acids. Losses at the gene ends were 3 bases for V and 7 bases for J; bases not matched to a gene: 8. Germline assignment: CDR1 MNHNS and CDR2 SASEGT.

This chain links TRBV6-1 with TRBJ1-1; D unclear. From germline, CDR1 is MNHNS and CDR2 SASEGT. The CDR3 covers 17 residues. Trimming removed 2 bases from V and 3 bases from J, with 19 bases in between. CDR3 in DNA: TGTGCCAGCAGTGAAAGGTTGGTCGGGTTTGGTGACACTGAAGCTTTCTTT. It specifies CASSERLVGFGDTEAFF.

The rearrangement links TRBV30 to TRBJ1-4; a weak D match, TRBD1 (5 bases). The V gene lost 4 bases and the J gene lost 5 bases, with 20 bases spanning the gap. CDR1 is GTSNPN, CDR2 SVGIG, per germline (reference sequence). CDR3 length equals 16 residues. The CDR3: CAWNRVFGGINEKLFF. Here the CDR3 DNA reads TGTGCCTGGAACCGCGTGTTCGGGGGAATCAATGAAAAACTGTTTTTT.

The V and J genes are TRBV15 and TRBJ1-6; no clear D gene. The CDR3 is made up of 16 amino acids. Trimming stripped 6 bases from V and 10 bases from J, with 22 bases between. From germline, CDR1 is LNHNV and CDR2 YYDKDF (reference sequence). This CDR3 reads CATSGFRAAAGSPLHF. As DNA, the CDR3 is TGTGCCACCAGTGGCTTTCGGGCAGCCGCGGGCTCACCCCTCCACTTT.

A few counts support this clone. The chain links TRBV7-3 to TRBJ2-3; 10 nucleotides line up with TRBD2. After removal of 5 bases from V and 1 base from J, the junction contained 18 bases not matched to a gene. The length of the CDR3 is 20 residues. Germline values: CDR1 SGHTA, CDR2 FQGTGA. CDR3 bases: TGTGCCAGCAGCACTAGCGGTCTAGCGGGAGCCCATCTCGGCACAGATACGCAGTATTTT. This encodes CASSTSGLAGAHLGTDTQYF.

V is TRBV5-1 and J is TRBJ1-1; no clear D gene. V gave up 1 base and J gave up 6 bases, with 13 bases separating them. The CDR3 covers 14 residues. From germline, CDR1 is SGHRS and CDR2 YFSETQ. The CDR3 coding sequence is TGCGCCAGCAGCTTGACCCAGGATGGCGCTGAAGCTTTCTTT. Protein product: CASSLTQDGAEAFF.

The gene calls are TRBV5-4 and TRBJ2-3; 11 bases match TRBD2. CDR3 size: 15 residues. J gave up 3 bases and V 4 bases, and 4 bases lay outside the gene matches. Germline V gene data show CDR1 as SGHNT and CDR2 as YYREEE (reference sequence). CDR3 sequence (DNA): TGTGCCAGCAGCCTTAGCGGGGGGGCAACAGATACGCAGTATTTT. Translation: CASSLSGGATDTQYF. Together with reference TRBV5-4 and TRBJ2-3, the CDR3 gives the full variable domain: ETGVTQSPTHLIKTRGQQVTLRCSSQSGHNTVSWYQQALGQGPQFIFQYYREEENGRGNFPPRFSGLQFPNYSSELNVNALELDDSALYLCASSLSGGATDTQYFGPGTRLTVL.

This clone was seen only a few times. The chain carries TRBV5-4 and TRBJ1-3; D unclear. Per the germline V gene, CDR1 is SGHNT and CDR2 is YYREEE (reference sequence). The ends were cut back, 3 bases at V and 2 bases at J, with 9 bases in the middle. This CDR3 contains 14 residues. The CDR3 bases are TGTGCCAGCAGCTCTGGGAGTCCTGGAAACACCATATATTTT. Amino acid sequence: CASSSGSPGNTIYF.

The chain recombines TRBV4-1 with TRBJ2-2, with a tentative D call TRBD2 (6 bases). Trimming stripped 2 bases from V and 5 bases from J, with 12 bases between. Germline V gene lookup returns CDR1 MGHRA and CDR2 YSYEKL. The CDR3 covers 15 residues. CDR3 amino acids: CASSQPLRGTGELFF. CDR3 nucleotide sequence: TGCGCCAGCAGCCAACCCCTCCGGGGGACCGGGGAGCTGTTTTTT.

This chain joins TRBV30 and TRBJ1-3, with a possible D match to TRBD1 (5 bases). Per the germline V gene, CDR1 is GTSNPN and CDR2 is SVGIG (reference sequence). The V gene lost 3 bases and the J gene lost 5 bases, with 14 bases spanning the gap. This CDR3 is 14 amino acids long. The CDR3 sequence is CAWRWGRGRNTIYF. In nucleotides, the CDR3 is TGTGCCTGGAGGTGGGGGAGGGGAAGAAACACCATATATTTT. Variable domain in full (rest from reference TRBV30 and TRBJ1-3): SQTIHQWPATLVQPVGSPLSLECTVEGTSNPNLYWYRQAAGRGLQLLFYSVGIGQISSEVPQNLSASRPQDRQFILSSKKLLLSDSGFYLCAWRWGRGRNTIYFGEGSWLTVV.

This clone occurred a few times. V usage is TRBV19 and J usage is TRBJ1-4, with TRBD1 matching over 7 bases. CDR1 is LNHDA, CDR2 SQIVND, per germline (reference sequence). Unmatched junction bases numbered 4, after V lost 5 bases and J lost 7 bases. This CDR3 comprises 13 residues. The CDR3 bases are TGTGCCAGTAGTTCAGGGGGGAGTGAAAAACTGTTTTTT. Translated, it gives CASSSGGSEKLFF.

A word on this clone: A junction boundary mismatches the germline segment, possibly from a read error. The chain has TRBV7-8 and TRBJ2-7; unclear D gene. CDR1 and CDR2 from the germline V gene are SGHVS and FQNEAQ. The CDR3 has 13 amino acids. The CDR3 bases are TGTGCCAGCAGCTTACCAACTCCTACCGAGGAGTACTTC. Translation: CASSLPTPTEEYF.